These 7 T cell receptor beta chains were sequenced from one sample in a study of T cell repertoires in cytomegalovirus infection. TCRdb used MiXCR to reprocess the reads, holding one entry per CDR3 protein. The sample contains around 230,000 distinct CDR3 sequences, around 6.4% of which appear only once. The specimen sequenced was PBMCs. The receptors originated from a human donor in good health (CMV status not recorded). Some clones in this sample may be carry-over from other donors' samples.

There are a few counts of this clonotype. The V and J genes are TRBV20-1 and TRBJ2-1, with 11 bases matching TRBD2. In germline, CDR1 is DFQATT, CDR2 SNEGSKA (reference sequence). CDR3 size: 18 residues. With 1 base clipped from V and 5 bases from J, the junction kept 13 bases outside the gene matches. In DNA form, the CDR3 reads TGCAGTGCTAGAGGACGGCTAGCGGGGGGTCGGGGGGACAATGAGCAGTTCTTC. Amino acids: CSARGRLAGGRGDNEQFF.

This clonotype occurred many times. The chain links TRBV12-3 or TRBV12-4 to TRBJ1-6; 7 bases are shared with TRBD1. V shed 2 bases and J 7 bases; nucleotides not matched to a gene: 8. This CDR3 is 16 amino acids long. As DNA, the CDR3 is TGTGCCAGCAGTTTATTAGGAGCAGGGGGGAATTCACCCCTCCACTTT. Residues: CASSLLGAGGNSPLHF.

The sample holds many counts of this clonotype. This chain connects TRBV6-2 or TRBV6-3 to TRBJ2-1, with 13 bases aligning to TRBD2. This CDR3 contains 21 residues. Germline V gene sequence: CDR1 MNHEY, CDR2 SVGEGT. After removal of 4 bases from V and 6 bases from J, the junction contained 21 bases not matched to a gene. The CDR3 DNA reads as TGTGCCAGCAGTTTCACCCCCTTGACTAGCGGGGGGCCACATGATCTCAATGAGCAGTTCTTC. Translation: CASSFTPLTSGGPHDLNEQFF.

This clonotype was seen at least ten times. The chain combines TRBV14 with TRBJ1-6; tentative D call: TRBD1 (6 bases). Germline CDR1 is SGHDN and CDR2 is FVKESK. The V and J ends lost 0 bases and 6 bases respectively, with 12 bases between them. The CDR3 totals 16 residues. The CDR3 DNA reads TGTGCCAGCAGCCAAGATCGGGGACATCCTAATTCACCCCTCCACTTT. Its protein is CASSQDRGHPNSPLHF.

This clonotype was seen only a few times. V gene TRBV5-6 combines with J gene TRBJ1-5; D unclear. The CDR3 covers 12 residues. Per germline, CDR1 SGHDT and CDR2 YYEEEE. V lost 3 bases and J 4 bases, leaving 5 bases between the germline ends. DNA for the CDR3: TGTGCCAGCAGCTGGATGAATCAGCCCCAGCATTTT. It yields the protein CASSWMNQPQHF.

There are a few counts of this clonotype. This sequence joins TRBV28 and TRBJ2-1; tentative D call: TRBD1 (7 bases). Germline CDR1 is MDHEN and CDR2 is SYDVKM. The CDR3 contains 12 residues. Deletions cut 6 bases from V and 14 bases from J, with 17 bases between. For the CDR3, the DNA is TGTGCCAGCAGCCCCGGCGGGACAGTCGAGTTCTTC. Translated: CASSPGGTVEFF. The variable domain in full, with the rest retrieved from reference TRBV28 and TRBJ2-1, is DVKVTQSSRYLVKRTGEKVFLECVQDMDHENMFWYRQDPGLGLRLIYFSYDVKMKEKGDIPEGYSVSREKKERFSLILESASTNQTSMYLCASSPGGTVEFFGPGTRLTVL.

In this sample, this clonotype turned up many times. CDR3 residues: CSARSRARGGDTQYF. The CDR3, as DNA: TGCAGTGCTAGATCCCGGGCGAGGGGGGGAGATACGCAGTATTTT. The V and J genes are TRBV20-1 and TRBJ2-3; possibly TRBD2 for D (7 bases). V was cut by 2 bases and J by 5 bases, with 17 bases left in between. The CDR3 spans 15 residues. CDR1 and CDR2 from the germline V gene are DFQATT and SNEGSKA (reference sequence).